The 9 T cell receptor beta chains below come from one sample, sequenced in a study of T cells in Graves' hyperthyroidism and ophthalmopathy. Researchers amplified the TCR beta CDR3 regions from RNA transcripts. HTBI primers were employed in a first-round RT-PCR of the TCR CDR3. TCRdb independently ran MiXCR on the multiplex PCR reads; one entry per CDR3 protein. The profile shows 700,000 or so distinct CDR3 sequences, about a sixth of them singletons. Sequencing was performed on blood. The receptors were sampled from a man younger than 30 with Graves' hyperthyroidism.

Ten or more counts support this clonotype. The rearrangement joins TRBV6-1 to TRBJ2-7; 10 bases align to TRBD2. The CDR3 sequence is 16 residues long. V shed 5 bases and J 1 base; nucleotides not matched to a gene: 8. CDR1 is MNHNS, CDR2 SASEGT, per germline. The CDR3 DNA reads TGTGCCAGCAGTTGGATGACTAGCGGGCTTTCCTACGAGCAGTACTTC. Protein sequence: CASSWMTSGLSYEQYF.

This clonotype has only one observation. A junction boundary mismatches the germline segment, possibly from a read error. V is TRBV19 and J is TRBJ2-3, with 8 nucleotides matching TRBD2. The CDR3 length is 16 residues. CDR1 is LNHDA and CDR2 is SQIVND in the germline V gene (reference sequence). Written as DNA, the CDR3 is TGTGCCGGTAGTATGAGCGGGAGTTCCCTTCCGGATACGCAGTATTTT. It is translated as CAGSMSGSSLPDTQYF.

This clonotype was counted only a few times. The V gene is TRBV30, the J gene TRBJ2-2; the D gene could be TRBD1 or TRBD2 (5 bases each). Germline loops: CDR1 GTSNPN, CDR2 SVGIG (reference sequence). Trimming shortened V by 5 bases and J by 3 bases, and 13 bases separated the two germline ends. This CDR3 comprises 14 residues. The CDR3 coding sequence is TGTGCCTGGCGGGACGAAATTTACACCGGGGAGCTGTTTTTT. This sequence encodes CAWRDEIYTGELFF.

The chain uses TRBV28 and TRBJ2-2, with TRBD1 matching over 7 bases. V lost 5 bases, J lost 2 bases, and 5 bases stayed unmatched. The germline gives CDR1 MDHEN, CDR2 SYDVKM. This CDR3 is 15 amino acids long. Here the CDR3 DNA reads TGTGCCAGCAGTGCGACAGGGTTTAACACCGGGGAGCTGTTTTTT. The encoded protein is CASSATGFNTGELFF.

Ten or more counts support this clonotype. The chain joins TRBV7-9 to TRBJ2-1; the D is unclear. This CDR3 is 14 amino acids long. In germline, CDR1 is SEHNR, CDR2 FQNEAQ (reference sequence). Trimming removed 2 bases at V and 7 bases at J, with 12 bases between. The CDR3 spells CASSLIHQRNEQFF. Here the CDR3 DNA reads TGTGCCAGCAGCTTAATACACCAACGGAATGAGCAGTTCTTC.

The sample holds many counts of this clonotype. This chain links TRBV6-1 with TRBJ1-5, with a weak D call TRBD1 (6 bases). The V end was cut by 4 bases, the J end by 4 bases, with 14 bases between. Per germline, CDR1 MNHNS and CDR2 SASEGT. This CDR3 is 15 amino acids long. This CDR3 is CASSGVGQLNQPQHF. In nucleotides, the CDR3 is TGTGCCAGCAGTGGGGTAGGACAGCTTAATCAGCCCCAGCATTTT.

This chain connects TRBV6-1 to TRBJ2-7; 10 bases are shared with TRBD1. Germline V gives CDR1 MNHNS, CDR2 SASEGT. CDR3 length: 13 amino acids. V shed 6 bases, J shed 7 bases, and the junction held 6 bases outside the gene matches. CDR3 amino acids: CASRAGTGAEQYF. The CDR3 nucleotides are TGTGCCAGCAGAGCCGGGACAGGGGCGGAGCAGTACTTC.

V usage is TRBV24-1 and J usage is TRBJ2-3; D remains unclear. The germline V and J ends were trimmed by 5 bases and 2 bases, with 16 bases remaining between them. The length of the CDR3 is 16 residues. The germline V gene encodes CDR1 KGHDR and CDR2 SFDVKD. CDR3 region: CATSVHGGMDTDTQYF. In nucleotides, the CDR3 is TGTGCCACCAGTGTCCACGGTGGAATGGACACAGATACGCAGTATTTT.

The chain is built from TRBV30 and TRBJ1-2, with TRBD1 as a possible D gene (6 bases). The V gene lost 3 bases and the J gene lost 5 bases, with 13 bases spanning the gap. CDR3 length equals 13 residues. CDR1 and CDR2 (germline): GTSNPN, SVGIG (reference sequence). The chain's CDR3 is CAWRTRGAYGYTF. In DNA, the CDR3 is TGTGCCTGGAGGACGAGGGGGGCGTATGGCTACACCTTC.